These 11 T cell receptor beta chains were all obtained from the same sample, sequenced in a study of CD8 T cells in ankylosing spondylitis. TCRdb redid the calling of the 5' RACE reads with MiXCR, one entry per CDR3 protein. Of about 700,000 distinct CDR3 sequences listed, under 20% are singletons. Findings and limits, study-wide: Typical of ankylosing spondylitis blood, it appeared, was a TCR beta motif of under 10 highly homologous variants.

The antigens of these receptors remain unknown. The sample comprised blood, either unsorted or a sorted T cell fraction (not recorded which). Receptors were obtained from a male donor with ankylosing spondylitis.

A few counts support this clonotype. V gene TRBV27 combines with J gene TRBJ2-6; D might be TRBD1 (6 bases). V gave up 5 bases and J gave up 1 base, with 9 bases separating them. In germline, CDR1 is MNHEY, CDR2 SMNVEV (reference sequence). The CDR3 runs to 15 residues. The CDR3: CASSPTGSGANVLTF. The CDR3 coding sequence is TGTGCCAGCAGTCCGACAGGATCTGGGGCCAACGTCCTGACTTTC. The full variable domain, in which reference TRBV27 and TRBJ2-6 provide the parts outside the CDR3, is EAQVTQNPRYLITVTGKKLTVTCSQNMNHEYMSWYRQDPGLGLRQIYYSMNVEVTDKGDVPEGYKVSRKEKRNFPLILESPSPNQTSLYFCASSPTGSGANVLTFGAGSRLTVL.

This clonotype was seen a handful of times. This sequence joins TRBV19 and TRBJ2-7; D is perhaps TRBD1 (6 bases). Germline V gene data show CDR1 as LNHDA and CDR2 as SQIVND (reference sequence). The CDR3 is made up of 16 amino acids. Trimming took 6 bases from V and 3 from J, leaving 21 bases between them. The CDR3 protein is CASSQTLDRVRYEQYF. For the CDR3, the DNA is TGTGCCAGTAGCCAAACCCTGGACAGAGTCCGCTACGAGCAGTACTTC.

This clonotype was counted at least ten times. The chain uses TRBV6-5 and TRBJ2-7; tentatively, D is TRBD1 (5 bases). Germline CDR1 and CDR2: MNHEY and SVGAGI. V was trimmed by 2 bases and J by 0 bases, leaving 11 bases between them. CDR3 size: 15 residues. CDR3 protein: CASSYQGHSSYEQYF. The CDR3 bases are TGTGCCAGCAGTTACCAAGGACACAGCTCCTACGAGCAGTACTTC.

The chain links TRBV29-1 to TRBJ1-2, with D possibly being TRBD1 (6 bases). The ends were cut back, 6 bases at V and 4 bases at J, with 18 bases in the middle. The CDR3 runs to 14 residues. Germline CDR1 is SQVTM and CDR2 is ANQGSEA. The CDR3 DNA is TGCAGCGTCGCTAGATCCGGACAGACCTATGGCTACACCTTC. Translating gives CSVARSGQTYGYTF.

This clonotype showed up just a few times. The chain recombines TRBV7-2 with TRBJ2-1; D uncertain. Germline V gene lookup returns CDR1 SGHTA and CDR2 FQGNSA. There are 13 residues in the CDR3. V lost 1 base, J lost 8 bases, and 9 bases lay in between. DNA of the CDR3: TGTGCCAGCAGCTTAGTCTCGGGTCATGAGCAGTTCTTC. Amino acids: CASSLVSGHEQFF.

This clonotype has a handful of counts. This chain uses TRBV20-1 with TRBJ2-1, with no clear D. The V gene's germline CDR1 is DFQATT and CDR2 SNEGSKA (reference sequence). This CDR3 has 12 amino acids. V lost 1 base and J 7 bases, leaving 8 bases between the germline ends. The CDR3 DNA follows: TGCAGTGCTAGAGCGGCGGTGAATGAGCAGTTCTTC. Translation: CSARAAVNEQFF.

The gene calls are TRBV24-1 and TRBJ2-1; 14 bases map to TRBD2. The CDR3 has 16 residues. Germline assignment: CDR1 KGHDR and CDR2 SFDVKD. V lost 4 bases and J lost 8; bases outside the gene matches: 6. The CDR3 DNA reads TGTGCCACCAGTGACCCCGGGACTAGCGGGAGTGATGAGCAGTTCTTC. Its protein is CATSDPGTSGSDEQFF.

This clonotype was seen many times. This chain joins TRBV12-3 or TRBV12-4 and TRBJ2-1; 7 bases are shared with TRBD2. Germline trimming cut 6 bases from V and 9 bases from J; bases unmatched to any gene: 17. CDR3 length: 16 residues. CDR3 loop: CASSFHSGLSGPEQFF. In nucleotides, the CDR3 is TGTGCCAGCAGCTTCCACTCGGGACTAAGCGGCCCTGAGCAGTTCTTC.

The rearrangement links TRBV27 to TRBJ1-2, with D maybe TRBD1 (6 bases). Trimming removed 5 bases from V and 3 bases from J, with 16 bases in between. This CDR3 contains 15 residues. CDR1 and CDR2 from the germline V gene are MNHEY and SMNVEV (reference sequence). CDR3 region: CASSLGGGLDYGYTF. The CDR3 DNA follows: TGTGCCAGCAGTCTAGGGGGGGGGCTTGACTATGGCTACACCTTC.

This clonotype was seen many times. V gene TRBV2 combines with J gene TRBJ2-7, with D hard to call. V was trimmed by 3 bases and J by 3 bases, leaving 3 bases between them. This CDR3 region has 11 residues. Germline V gene sequence: CDR1 SNHLY, CDR2 FYNNEI. In DNA, the CDR3 is TGTGCCAGCAGTGAGTACTACGAGCAGTACTTC. Protein sequence: CASSEYYEQYF. The full variable domain, with the rest looked up from reference TRBV2 and TRBJ2-7, is EPEVTQTPSHQVTQMGQEVILRCVPISNHLYFYWYRQILGQKVEFLVSFYNNEISEKSEIFDDQFSVERPDGSNFTLKIRSTKLEDSAMYFCASSEYYEQYFGPGTRLTVT.

This clonotype has at least ten counts. The chain recombines TRBV25-1 with TRBJ2-7, with D maybe TRBD2 (5 bases). The CDR3 extends over 16 amino acids. Trimming cost V 5 bases and J 1 base, with 18 bases left between them. The germline gives CDR1 MGHDK, CDR2 SYGVNS. The DNA for the CDR3 is TGTGCCAGCAGTCCAACACTAGGAGCCATTTCCTACGAGCAGTACTTC. Its protein product is CASSPTLGAISYEQYF.